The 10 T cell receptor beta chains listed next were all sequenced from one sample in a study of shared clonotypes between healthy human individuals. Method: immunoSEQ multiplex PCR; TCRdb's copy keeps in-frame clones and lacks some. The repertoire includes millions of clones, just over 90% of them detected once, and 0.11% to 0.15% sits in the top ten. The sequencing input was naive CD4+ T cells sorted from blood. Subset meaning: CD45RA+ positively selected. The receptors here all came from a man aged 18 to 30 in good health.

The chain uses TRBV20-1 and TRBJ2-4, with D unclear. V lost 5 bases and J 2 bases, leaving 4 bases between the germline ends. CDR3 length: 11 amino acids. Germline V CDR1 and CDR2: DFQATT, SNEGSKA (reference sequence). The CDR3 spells CSAGTKNIQYF. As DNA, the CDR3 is TGCAGTGCTGGTACCAAAAACATTCAGTACTTC.

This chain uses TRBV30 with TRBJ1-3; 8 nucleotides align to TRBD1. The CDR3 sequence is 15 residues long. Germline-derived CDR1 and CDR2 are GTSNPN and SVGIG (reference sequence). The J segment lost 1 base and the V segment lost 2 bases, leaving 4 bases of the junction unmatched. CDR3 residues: CAWSRQGRSGNTIYF. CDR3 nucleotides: TGTGCCTGGAGTCGACAGGGGAGGTCTGGAAACACCATATATTTT.

CDR3 DNA: TGTGCCAGCAGCTTGGCCAGGGCCAACACCGGGGAGCTGTTTTTT. Protein product: CASSLARANTGELFF. This chain uses TRBV5-4 with TRBJ2-2; D perhaps matches TRBD1 (5 bases). The CDR3 runs 15 residues. CDR1 SGHNT and CDR2 YYREEE come from the germline V gene (reference sequence). Trimming took 0 bases from V and 2 from J, leaving 8 bases between them.

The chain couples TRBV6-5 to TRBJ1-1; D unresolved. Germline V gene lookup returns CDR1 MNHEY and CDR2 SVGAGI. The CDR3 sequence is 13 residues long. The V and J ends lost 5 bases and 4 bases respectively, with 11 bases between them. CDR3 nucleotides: TGTGCCAGCAGTCGAGGGAGAAGCACTGAAGCTTTCTTT. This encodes CASSRGRSTEAFF.

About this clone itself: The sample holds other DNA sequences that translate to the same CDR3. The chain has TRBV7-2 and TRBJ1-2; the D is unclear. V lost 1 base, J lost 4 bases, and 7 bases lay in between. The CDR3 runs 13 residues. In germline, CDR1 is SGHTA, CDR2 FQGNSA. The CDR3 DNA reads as TGTGCCAGCAGCTTAGAGGCGGGCTATGGCTACACCTTC. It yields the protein CASSLEAGYGYTF.

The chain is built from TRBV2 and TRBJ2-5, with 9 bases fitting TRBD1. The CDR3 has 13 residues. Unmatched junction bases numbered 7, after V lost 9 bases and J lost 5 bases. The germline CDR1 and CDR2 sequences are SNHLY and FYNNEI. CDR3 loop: CASNRGLGETQYF. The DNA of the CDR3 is TGTGCCAGTAACAGGGGGCTGGGGGAGACCCAGTACTTC.

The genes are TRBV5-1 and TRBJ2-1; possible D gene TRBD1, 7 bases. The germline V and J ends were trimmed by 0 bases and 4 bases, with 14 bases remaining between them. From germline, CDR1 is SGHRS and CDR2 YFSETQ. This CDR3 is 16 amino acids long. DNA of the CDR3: TGCGCCAGCAGCTTGGGCGGGACAGCAGAATACAATGAGCAGTTCTTC. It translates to CASSLGGTAEYNEQFF.

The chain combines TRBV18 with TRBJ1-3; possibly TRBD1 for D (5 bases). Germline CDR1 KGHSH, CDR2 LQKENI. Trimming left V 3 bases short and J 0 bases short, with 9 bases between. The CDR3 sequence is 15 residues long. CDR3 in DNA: TGTGCCAGCTCACCCTCAGGGTTCTCTGGAAACACCATATATTTT. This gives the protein CASSPSGFSGNTIYF. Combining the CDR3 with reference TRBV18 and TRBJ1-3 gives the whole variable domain NAGVMQNPRHLVRRRGQEARLRCSPMKGHSHVYWYRQLPEEGLKFMVYLQKENIIDESGMPKERFSAEFPKEGPSILRIQQVVRGDSAAYFCASSPSGFSGNTIYFGEGSWLTVV.

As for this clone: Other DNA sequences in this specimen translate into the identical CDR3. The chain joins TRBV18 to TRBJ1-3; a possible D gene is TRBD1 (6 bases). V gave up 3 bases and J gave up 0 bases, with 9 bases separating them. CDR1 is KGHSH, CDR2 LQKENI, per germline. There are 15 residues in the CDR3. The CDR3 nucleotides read TGTGCCAGCTCACCGACAGGCGCCTCTGGAAACACCATATATTTT. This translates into CASSPTGASGNTIYF.

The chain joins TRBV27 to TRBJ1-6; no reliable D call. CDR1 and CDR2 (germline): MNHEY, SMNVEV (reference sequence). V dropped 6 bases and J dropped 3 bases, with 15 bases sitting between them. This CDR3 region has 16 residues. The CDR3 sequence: CASSRFGSNYNSPLHF. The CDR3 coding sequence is TGTGCCAGCAGCCGTTTTGGCTCAAACTATAATTCACCCCTCCACTTT.